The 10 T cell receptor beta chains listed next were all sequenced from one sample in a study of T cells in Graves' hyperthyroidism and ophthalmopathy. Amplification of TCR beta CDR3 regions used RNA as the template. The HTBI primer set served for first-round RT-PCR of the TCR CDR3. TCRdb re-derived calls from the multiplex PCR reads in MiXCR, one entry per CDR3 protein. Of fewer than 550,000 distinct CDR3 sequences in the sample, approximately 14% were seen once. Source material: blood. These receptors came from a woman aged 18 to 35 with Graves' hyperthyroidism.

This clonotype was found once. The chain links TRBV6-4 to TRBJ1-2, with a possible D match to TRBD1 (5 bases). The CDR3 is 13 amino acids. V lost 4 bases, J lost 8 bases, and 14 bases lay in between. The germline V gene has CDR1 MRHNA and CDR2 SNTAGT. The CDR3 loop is CASSGGTGKGYTF. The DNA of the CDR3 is TGTGCCAGCAGTGGCGGGACGGGAAAAGGCTACACCTTC.

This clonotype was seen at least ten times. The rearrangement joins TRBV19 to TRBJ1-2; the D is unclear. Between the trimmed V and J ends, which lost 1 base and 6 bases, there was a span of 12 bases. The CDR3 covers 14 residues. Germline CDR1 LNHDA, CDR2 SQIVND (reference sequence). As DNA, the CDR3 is TGTGCCAGTAGTATAGGATGGCAGACCCATGGCTACACCTTC. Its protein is CASSIGWQTHGYTF.

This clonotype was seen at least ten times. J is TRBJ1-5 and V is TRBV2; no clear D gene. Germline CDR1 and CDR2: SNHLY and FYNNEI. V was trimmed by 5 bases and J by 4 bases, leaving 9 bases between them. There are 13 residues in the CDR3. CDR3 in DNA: TGTGCCAGCAGTACCCGCCGTAATCAGCCCCAGCATTTT. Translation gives CASSTRRNQPQHF.

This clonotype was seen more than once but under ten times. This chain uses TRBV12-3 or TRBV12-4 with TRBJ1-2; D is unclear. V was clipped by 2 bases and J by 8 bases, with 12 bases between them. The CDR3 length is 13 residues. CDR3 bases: TGTGCCAGCAGTTTACGGCCCTGGCGCGGCTACACCTTC. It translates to CASSLRPWRGYTF.

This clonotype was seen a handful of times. CDR3 sequence (DNA): TGTGCCAGCAGCCGCGACAGGGGTAATGAAAAACTGTTTTTT. Amino acid sequence: CASSRDRGNEKLFF. The gene calls are TRBV7-9 and TRBJ1-4; 8 bases are shared with TRBD1. The CDR3 extends over 14 amino acids. V lost 5 bases to trimming and J lost 4 bases; unmatched junction nucleotides: 3. In germline, CDR1 is SEHNR, CDR2 FQNEAQ (reference sequence).

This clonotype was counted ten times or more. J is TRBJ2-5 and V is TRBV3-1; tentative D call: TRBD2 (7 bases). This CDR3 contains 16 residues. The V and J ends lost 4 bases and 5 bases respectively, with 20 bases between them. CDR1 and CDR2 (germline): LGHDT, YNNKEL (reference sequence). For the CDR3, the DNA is TGTGCCAGCAGCCGCTCGGGGGGCGTTGAGGTCGAGACCCAGTACTTC. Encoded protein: CASSRSGGVEVETQYF.

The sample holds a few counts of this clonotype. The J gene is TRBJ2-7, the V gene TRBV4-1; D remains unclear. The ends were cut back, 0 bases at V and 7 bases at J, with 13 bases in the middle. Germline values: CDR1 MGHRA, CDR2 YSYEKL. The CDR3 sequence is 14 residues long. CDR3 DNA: TGCGCCAGCAGCCAAGAGAGGACCGCAGGAGAGCAGTACTTC. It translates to CASSQERTAGEQYF.

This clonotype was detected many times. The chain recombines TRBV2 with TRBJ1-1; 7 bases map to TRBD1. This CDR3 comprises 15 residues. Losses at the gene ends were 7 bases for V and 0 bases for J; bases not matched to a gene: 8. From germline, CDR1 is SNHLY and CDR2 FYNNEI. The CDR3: CASINYRGMNTEAFF. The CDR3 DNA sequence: TGTGCCAGCATTAACTACAGGGGAATGAACACTGAAGCTTTCTTT.

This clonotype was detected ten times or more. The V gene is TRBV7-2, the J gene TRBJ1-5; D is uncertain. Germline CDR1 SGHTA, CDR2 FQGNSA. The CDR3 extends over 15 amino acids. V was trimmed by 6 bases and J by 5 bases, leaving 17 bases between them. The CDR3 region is CASSHMDREYQPQHF. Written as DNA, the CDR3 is TGTGCCAGCAGTCACATGGATAGAGAATATCAGCCCCAGCATTTT.

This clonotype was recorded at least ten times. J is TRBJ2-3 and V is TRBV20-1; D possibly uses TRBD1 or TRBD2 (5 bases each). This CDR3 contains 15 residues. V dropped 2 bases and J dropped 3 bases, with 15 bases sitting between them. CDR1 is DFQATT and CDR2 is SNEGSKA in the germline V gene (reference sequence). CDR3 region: CSARPTASGTDTQYF. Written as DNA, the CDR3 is TGCAGTGCTAGACCGACAGCCTCGGGGACAGATACGCAGTATTTT.